What follows are 10 T cell receptor beta chains derived from one specimen sequenced in a study of blood T cell repertoires in COVID-19. Only in-frame clones appear in the TCRdb table, and some are missing; sequencing was by immunoSEQ multiplex PCR. The table lists around 290,000 clones, 80% to 90% of them singletons. The specimen sequenced was peripheral blood. The origin of the receptors is a man between 35 and 55 years old with acute or convalescent COVID-19.

The J gene is TRBJ2-7, the V gene TRBV11-2; 7 bases map to TRBD1. The CDR3 totals 16 residues. The germline V gene encodes CDR1 SGHAT and CDR2 FQNNGV. J lost 4 bases, V lost 5 bases, and 14 bases had no gene match. In DNA, the CDR3 is TGTGCCAGCAGCGCCACCGCAGGGGGAGTTTGGTACGAGCAGTACTTC. It yields the protein CASSATAGGVWYEQYF.

The chain joins TRBV19 to TRBJ1-4, with 9 bases fitting TRBD1. After removal of 7 bases from V and 10 bases from J, the junction contained 4 bases not matched to a gene. The germline CDR1 and CDR2 sequences are LNHDA and SQIVND (reference sequence). This CDR3 comprises 12 residues. CDR3 region: CASTPDRGKLFF. CDR3 in DNA: TGTGCCAGTACTCCGGACAGGGGAAAACTGTTTTTT.

The V and J genes are TRBV5-1 and TRBJ2-1, with 12 positions matching TRBD2. Trimming removed 4 bases from V and 0 bases from J; junction bases left unmatched: 5. The CDR3 spans 17 residues. Germline V gene lookup returns CDR1 SGHRS and CDR2 YFSETQ. The CDR3 nucleotides read TGCGCCAGCAGCCCTGGGACTAGCGGGTTCTCCTACAATGAGCAGTTCTTC. It codes for CASSPGTSGFSYNEQFF.

This clone was recorded only once. The chain carries TRBV9 and TRBJ2-5, with TRBD1 matching over 7 bases. J was trimmed by 2 bases and V by 4 bases; bases with no gene match: 5. This CDR3 is built from 14 residues. Germline loops: CDR1 SGDLS, CDR2 YYNGEE. DNA for the CDR3: TGTGCCAGCAGCTCCCGGACAGGTCAAGAGACCCAGTACTTC. Protein sequence: CASSSRTGQETQYF. Combining the CDR3 with reference TRBV9 and TRBJ2-5 gives the whole variable domain DSGVTQTPKHLITATGQRVTLRCSPRSGDLSVYWYQQSLDQGLQFLIQYYNGEERAKGNILERFSAQQFPDLHSELNLSSLELGDSALYFCASSSRTGQETQYFGPGTRLLVL.

The chain combines TRBV3-1 (or the pseudogene TRBV3-2) with TRBJ2-7; TRBD1 matches at 8 bases. J was trimmed by 8 bases and V by 4 bases; bases with no gene match: 7. CDR3 length: 13 residues. Germline V lookup: CDR1 LGHDT, CDR2 YNNKEL (reference sequence). In DNA, the CDR3 is TGTGCCAGCAGCCTGCGACAGGGGACAAAGCAGTACTTC. This gives the protein CASSLRQGTKQYF.

Only a few counts were recorded for this clone. This sequence joins TRBV2 and TRBJ1-4; D is unclear. The germline V and J ends were trimmed by 5 bases and 8 bases, with 15 bases remaining between them. The CDR3 extends over 14 amino acids. CDR1 is SNHLY, CDR2 FYNNEI, per germline. The CDR3, as DNA: TGTGCCAGCAGTAGGGCCACCGGGAGGGAAAAACTGTTTTTT. As protein: CASSRATGREKLFF.

The rearrangement links TRBV15 to TRBJ2-1; the D gene is possibly TRBD2 (5 bases). The CDR3 is 13 residues long. Per the germline V gene, CDR1 is LNHNV and CDR2 is YYDKDF (reference sequence). With 5 bases removed from V and 8 bases from J, the gap between germline ends came to 13 bases. This CDR3 reads CATSLGIGDEQFF. The CDR3 DNA is TGTGCCACCAGCCTAGGAATCGGGGATGAGCAGTTCTTC. The whole variable domain, remainder taken from reference TRBV15 and TRBJ2-1, is DAMVIQNPRYQVTQFGKPVTLSCSQTLNHNVMYWYQQKSSQAPKLLFHYYDKDFNNEADTPDNFQSRRPNTSFCFLDIRSPGLGDTAMYLCATSLGIGDEQFFGPGTRLTVL.

V is TRBV2 and J is TRBJ1-1; D is undetermined. The CDR3 is 13 amino acids. The germline CDR1 and CDR2 sequences are SNHLY and FYNNEI. Trimming shortened V by 5 bases and J by 8 bases, and 15 bases separated the two germline ends. CDR3 residues: CASSYILGGEAFF. The DNA of the CDR3 is TGTGCCAGCAGTTATATATTAGGAGGGGAAGCTTTCTTT.

The chain joins TRBV5-6 to TRBJ1-1; 7 nucleotides agree with TRBD1. Germline V gene sequence: CDR1 SGHDT, CDR2 YYEEEE. Trimming at V came to 3 bases and at J to 5 bases, leaving 4 bases not matched to a gene. CDR3 length: 13 amino acids. The CDR3 sequence: CASSSQGGTEAFF. CDR3 nucleotides: TGTGCCAGCAGCTCCCAGGGGGGTACTGAAGCTTTCTTT.

This clone showed up just once. This rearrangement joins TRBV6-6 to TRBJ1-5, with D tentatively TRBD1 (6 bases). Germline assignment: CDR1 MNHNY and CDR2 SVGAGI (reference sequence). The CDR3 is 16 residues long. V lost 5 bases to trimming and J lost 7 bases, with 21 bases between them. The DNA of the CDR3 is TGTGCCAGCAGTCCTTTAGCCGGACAGAGAACGCAGCCCCAGCATTTT. It translates to CASSPLAGQRTQPQHF.